Listed here are 3 T cell receptor beta chains from one sample, sequenced in a study of vaccination and CD4 T cells after COVID-19 (dated by TCRdb to the early 2020s). According to the study, the label for this sample's treatment or condition signals: approximately nine-day PBMC culture with coronavirus spike peptide pools or control peptides (ViraFEST assay). CD4+ T cells from unexposed donors were collected before the COVID-19 pandemic (2011-2018). Library prep was done by PCR. TCRdb shows the sequencer as Illumina iSeq 100. DNA from cultured CD4+ T cells was subjected to TCR sequencing with the Oncomine TCR Beta short-read assay at the Johns Hopkins FTIC core. The QIAamp micro DNA kit was used to extract genomic DNA from the cultured CD4+ T cells. TCRdb applied fastp at Q25 and MiXCR to the public reads, then kept only in-frame beta chains. Rows are combined by CDR3 protein, so each entry shows the most common genes and DNA. In this sample the table shows thousands of distinct CDR3 sequences, under 30% of which occur a single time. Nearly 25% of the sample is taken by the ten largest.

Their recognized antigens are unknown. Sequenced input: CD4+ T cells from blood, cultured in vitro. These receptors were collected from a human donor in good health.

This clonotype is judged large. A junction boundary mismatches the germline segment, possibly from a read error. The chain joins TRBV20-1 to TRBJ1-2, with 7 bases lining up with TRBD1. The germline gives CDR1 DFQATT, CDR2 SNEGSKA (reference sequence). The CDR3 consists of 14 residues. The CDR3 region is CSARETKEGASYTF. The CDR3 DNA reads TGCAGCGCTAGAGAGACGAAGGAGGGGGCGAGCTACACCTTC.

This rearrangement joins TRBV5-1 to TRBJ2-3, with 11 bases matching TRBD2. Germline values: CDR1 SGHRS, CDR2 YFSETQ. This CDR3 comprises 17 residues. The J segment lost 0 bases and the V segment lost 4 bases, leaving 7 bases of the junction unmatched. The CDR3 DNA reads as TGCGCCAGCAGCCGAACGGCTAGCGGGAGGAGCACAGATACGCAGTATTTT. Amino acids: CASSRTASGRSTDTQYF. The variable domain in full, completed from reference TRBV5-1 and TRBJ2-3, reads KAGVTQTPRYLIKTRGQQVTLSCSPISGHRSVSWYQQTPGQGLQFLFEYFSETQRNKGNFPGRFSGRQFSNSRSEMNVSTLELGDSALYLCASSRTASGRSTDTQYFGPGTRLTVL.

The table lists this clonotype with a few counts. The chain uses TRBV6-4 and TRBJ2-2; 10 bases line up with TRBD2. The CDR3 has 14 amino acids. The germline CDR1 and CDR2 sequences are MRHNA and SNTAGT. V lost 4 bases, J lost 4 bases, and 0 bases stayed unmatched. The DNA for the CDR3 is TGTGCCAGCAGTGCTAGCGGGAGCACCGGGGAGCTGTTTTTT. This translates into CASSASGSTGELFF.